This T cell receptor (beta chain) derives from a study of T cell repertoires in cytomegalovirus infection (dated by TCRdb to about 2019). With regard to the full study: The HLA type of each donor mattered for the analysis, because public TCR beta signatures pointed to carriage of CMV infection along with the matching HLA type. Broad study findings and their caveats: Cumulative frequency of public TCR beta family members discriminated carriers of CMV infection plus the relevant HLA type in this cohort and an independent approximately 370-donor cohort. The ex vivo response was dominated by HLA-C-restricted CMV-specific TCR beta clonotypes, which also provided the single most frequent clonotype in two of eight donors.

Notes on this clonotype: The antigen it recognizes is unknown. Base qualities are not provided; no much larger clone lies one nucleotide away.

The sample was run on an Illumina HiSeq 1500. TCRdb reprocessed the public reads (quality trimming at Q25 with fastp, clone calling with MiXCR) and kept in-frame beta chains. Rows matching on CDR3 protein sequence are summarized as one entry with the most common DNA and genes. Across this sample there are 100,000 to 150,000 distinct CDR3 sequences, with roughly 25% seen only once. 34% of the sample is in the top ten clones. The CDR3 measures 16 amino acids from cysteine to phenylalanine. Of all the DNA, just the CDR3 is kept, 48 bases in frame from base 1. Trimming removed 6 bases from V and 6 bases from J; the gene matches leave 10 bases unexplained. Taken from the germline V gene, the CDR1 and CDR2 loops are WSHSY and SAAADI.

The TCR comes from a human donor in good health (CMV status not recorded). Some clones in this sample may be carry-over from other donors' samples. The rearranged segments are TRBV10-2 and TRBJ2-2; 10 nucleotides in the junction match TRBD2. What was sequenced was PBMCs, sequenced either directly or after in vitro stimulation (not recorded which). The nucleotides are TGCGCCAGCAGGATAGCGGGAGGTATCAACCCCGGGGAGCTGTTTTTT. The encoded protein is CASRIAGGINPGELFF.